The TCR beta chain described here comes from a study of neurological immune-mediated disorders. Study observations and caveats: Subjects shared no identical expanded-clone CDR3 amino acid sequences, suggesting private TCR-beta repertoires in all groups.

One entry per CDR3 protein results from TCRdb running MiXCR on the 5' RACE reads. The sample lists roughly 56,000 distinct CDR3 sequences, more than 9.5% occurring once. This clonotype was recorded many times. Antigen specificity is unknown. The receptor was isolated from a man aged 60 to 75 in good health. The sample taken for sequencing was PBMCs.

The CDR3 sequence is CASSLADGGYTF. CDR3 DNA sequence: TGTGCCAGCAGCCTCGCGGATGGTGGCTACACCTTC. The genes are TRBV3-1 and TRBJ1-2, with no clear D. The germline CDR1 and CDR2 sequences are LGHDT and YNNKEL (reference sequence). The CDR3 has 12 amino acids. Trimming removed 4 bases from V and 7 bases from J, with 10 bases in between.